A selection of T cell receptor beta chains follows, all from one sample in a study of blood T cell repertoires in COVID-19. The method was immunoSEQ multiplex PCR; TCRdb's version includes in-frame clones alone and lacks a portion of them. Of a few hundred thousand clones detected, 70% to 90% appear once; the ten largest clones hold approximately 8%. Sequences were obtained from PBMCs or T cells enriched from blood (not recorded which). The source is a woman aged 55-70 years who had recovered from COVID-19. The CDR3 runs from the conserved cysteine through the conserved F or W. D genes are given only for firm matches. Rows give clone size only sometimes, using once, few, many, or a class for an expanded clone.

V gene	D gene	clone size	CDR3 length	J gene	CDR3 protein	CDR3 DNA
TRBV19	TRBD2	.	15	TRBJ2-1	CASSIGLAGINEQFF	TGTGCCAGTAGTATCGGGCTAGCGGGGATCAATGAGCAGTTCTTC
TRBV7-9	.	.	15	TRBJ2-3	CASSSDKGSTDTQYF	TGTGCCAGCAGCTCGGACAAGGGGAGCACAGATACGCAGTATTTT
TRBV6-1	TRBD2	.	13	TRBJ2-5	CASSETREETQYF	TGTGCCAGCAGTGAAACGCGGGAGGAGACCCAGTACTTC
TRBV9	TRBD2	once	15	TRBJ2-3	CASSALAGEGDTQYF	TGTGCCAGCAGCGCCCTAGCGGGGGAAGGGGATACGCAGTATTTT
TRBV13	TRBD2	.	12	TRBJ2-7	CASSQTSGEQYF	TGTGCCAGCAGCCAGACTAGCGGGGAGCAGTACTTC
TRBV10-3	.	.	13	TRBJ1-3	CATGTVSGNTIYF	TGTGCCACAGGAACAGTCTCTGGAAACACCATATATTTT
TRBV4-1	TRBD1	.	15	TRBJ1-4	CASSPRTGVNEKLFF	TGCGCCAGCAGCCCGAGGACAGGGGTAAATGAAAAACTGTTTTTT
TRBV28	.	.	13	TRBJ1-5	CASSSGWNQPQHF	TGTGCCAGCAGTTCAGGATGGAATCAGCCCCAGCATTTT
TRBV7-9	TRBD1	few	14	TRBJ1-1	CASSSRQGGTEAFF	TGTGCCAGCAGCTCGCGACAGGGCGGCACTGAAGCTTTCTTT
TRBV27	.	.	13	TRBJ1-3	CASRPSSGNTIYF	TGTGCCAGCAGACCCAGCTCTGGAAACACCATATATTTT
TRBV7-9	.	.	12	TRBJ1-5	CASSPYSGPQHF	TGTGCCAGCAGCCCGTACTCAGGGCCCCAGCATTTT
TRBV6-2/TRBV6-3	TRBD1	.	16	TRBJ1-4	CASSHGTGTGSGKLFF	TGTGCCAGCAGTCACGGCACCGGGACAGGGAGTGGAAAACTGTTTTTT
TRBV7-9	TRBD2	.	13	TRBJ2-7	CASSYGTSPEQYF	TGTGCCAGCAGCTACGGGACTAGCCCCGAGCAGTACTTC
TRBV2	.	.	14	TRBJ1-6	CASKSQGLNSPLHF	TGTGCCAGCAAGTCGCAGGGGCTCAATTCACCCCTCCACTTT
TRBV25-1	TRBD2	.	17	TRBJ2-3	CASTSRRAGGPTDTQYF	TGTGCCAGCACTTCCCGACGGGCGGGGGGGCCGACAGATACGCAGTATTTT
TRBV2	.	.	14	TRBJ2-3	CASSTGGLTDTQYF	TGTGCCAGCTCAACGGGCGGACTCACAGATACGCAGTATTTT
TRBV6-5	.	.	15	TRBJ2-1	CASRRGPEDINEQFF	TGTGCCAGCAGAAGGGGTCCTGAGGACATCAATGAGCAGTTCTTC
TRBV4-2	TRBD1	.	18	TRBJ2-4	CASSQGVGQGWAKNIQYF	TGTGCCAGCAGCCAAGGGGTTGGACAGGGGTGGGCCAAAAACATTCAGTACTTC
TRBV7-9	TRBD1	.	13	TRBJ1-5	CASSRTGSLPQHF	TGTGCCAGCAGCCGGACAGGGAGCCTGCCCCAGCATTTT
TRBV10-3	.	.	13	TRBJ1-1	CAITSPGGTEAFF	TGTGCCATCACCTCGCCGGGGGGAACTGAAGCTTTCTTT
TRBV9	TRBD2	.	15	TRBJ2-1	CASSVGTSGRNEQFF	TGTGCCAGCAGCGTAGGGACTAGCGGGCGTAATGAGCAGTTCTTC
TRBV12-3/TRBV12-4	.	.	13	TRBJ1-1	CASSQDRFTEAFF	TGTGCCAGCAGCCAGGACAGATTCACTGAAGCTTTCTTT
TRBV29-1	.	.	11	TRBJ1-1	CSVSVNTEAFF	TGCAGCGTATCGGTTAACACTGAAGCTTTCTTT
TRBV12-5	TRBD1	once	16	TRBJ1-6	CASGPPRDRAYTPLHF	TGTGCTAGTGGTCCACCCCGGGACAGGGCCTACACACCCCTCCACTTT